This TCR beta chain is from a study of blood T cell repertoires in COVID-19. Study at large: Sources were T cells, B-cell-depleted T cells, or PBMCs; the material itself was cDNA or gDNA.

CDR1 and CDR2 from the germline V gene are SGHNT and YENEEA. This CDR3 is 14 amino acids long. V lost 1 base to trimming and J lost 2 bases, with 6 bases between them. Here immunoSEQ multiplex PCR was the method, and the copy in TCRdb shows in-frame clones only, minus some. The sample records tens of thousands of clones, around nine tenths being singletons. The chain carries TRBV11-3 and TRBJ1-3; D unresolved. Source material: peripheral blood. The sequence derives from a woman aged 55-69 years with active COVID-19. The CDR3 DNA follows: TGTGCCAGCAGCTTAGGAGGGCCTGGAAACACCATATATTTT. Its protein is CASSLGGPGNTIYF.